A single sample gave rise to the 26 T cell receptor beta chains below, sequenced in a study of blood T cell repertoires in COVID-19. Using immunoSEQ multiplex PCR, the repertoire was profiled, and TCRdb retains in-frame clones only, with some absent. Of around 130,000 clones listed, approximately 87% are singletons. Source material: peripheral blood. These receptors were collected from a man aged 55-75 years with acute or convalescent COVID-19.

The chain joins TRBV11-2 to TRBJ1-6, with a tentative D call TRBD1 (6 bases). CDR3 length equals 15 residues. The V gene lost 5 bases and the J gene lost 9 bases, with 17 bases spanning the gap. CDR1 and CDR2 from the germline V gene are SGHAT and FQNNGV. The CDR3 reads CASSPNGGGGSPLHF. Here the CDR3 DNA reads TGTGCCAGCAGCCCGAACGGGGGGGGCGGTTCACCCCTCCACTTT.

The chain uses TRBV27 and TRBJ2-1; 8 bases are shared with TRBD2. With 5 bases clipped from V and 9 bases from J, the junction kept 9 bases outside the gene matches. The CDR3 consists of 14 residues. Germline V gene sequence: CDR1 MNHEY, CDR2 SMNVEV (reference sequence). CDR3 region: CASSPREGFGEQFF. The CDR3 DNA follows: TGTGCCAGCAGTCCCCGGGAGGGGTTCGGTGAGCAGTTCTTC.

The rearrangement uses TRBV4-3 and TRBJ1-3; D ambiguous. This CDR3 spans 17 amino acids. Between the trimmed V and J ends, which lost 0 bases and 0 bases, there was a span of 12 bases. CDR1 is LGHNA, CDR2 YSLEER, per germline. CDR3 in amino acids: CASSQDYSFHSGNTIYF. CDR3 bases: TGCGCCAGCAGCCAAGACTACAGCTTTCACTCTGGAAACACCATATATTTT.

This clone showed up just once. The J gene is TRBJ2-1, the V gene TRBV11-3; 15 bases fit TRBD2. In germline, CDR1 is SGHNT, CDR2 YENEEA. With 5 bases clipped from V and 8 bases from J, the junction kept 7 bases outside the gene matches. This CDR3 is built from 16 residues. CDR3 DNA sequence: TGTGCCAGCAGCGGGGGACTAGCGGGAGGTGGGGATGAGCAGTTCTTC. Protein product: CASSGGLAGGGDEQFF.

V gene TRBV5-4 combines with J gene TRBJ1-2, with 7 bases identical to TRBD1. V shed 2 bases, J shed 1 base, and the junction held 5 bases outside the gene matches. From germline, CDR1 is SGHNT and CDR2 YYREEE (reference sequence). The CDR3 covers 15 residues. For the CDR3, the DNA is TGTGCCAGCAGCTTACAGGGGCGGAGTAACTATGGCTACACCTTC. It yields the protein CASSLQGRSNYGYTF.

The chain links TRBV7-9 to TRBJ2-2, with D perhaps matching TRBD1 (5 bases). Germline CDR1 SEHNR, CDR2 FQNEAQ (reference sequence). Trimming removed 5 bases at V and 1 base at J, with 11 bases between. The CDR3 is made up of 15 amino acids. CDR3 DNA: TGTGCCAGCAGCCTACAGGTTTTGAACACCGGGGAGCTGTTTTTT. This sequence encodes CASSLQVLNTGELFF. The full variable domain, completed using reference TRBV7-9 and TRBJ2-2, is DTGVSQNPRHKITKRGQNVTFRCDPISEHNRLYWYRQTLGQGPEFLTYFQNEAQLEKSRLLSDRFSAERPKGSFSTLEIQRTEQGDSAMYLCASSLQVLNTGELFFGEGSRLTVL.

The chain links TRBV2 to TRBJ2-6; tentatively, D is TRBD1 (6 bases). V was cut by 0 bases and J by 0 bases, with 9 bases left in between. Per the germline V gene, CDR1 is SNHLY and CDR2 is FYNNEI. CDR3 length equals 17 residues. CDR3 loop: CASSEAGRGSGANVLTF. CDR3 DNA sequence: TGTGCCAGCAGTGAAGCGGGCAGGGGCTCTGGGGCCAACGTCCTGACTTTC.

V usage is TRBV6-4 and J usage is TRBJ2-3, with TRBD2 matching 9 bases. The CDR3 loop spans 18 amino acids. After removal of 0 bases from V and 2 bases from J, the junction contained 9 bases not matched to a gene. CDR1 MRHNA and CDR2 SNTAGT come from the germline V gene. The CDR3 region has the DNA TGTGCCAGCAGTGACTCGGCGGGAGGGGCCTCGTCCACAGATACGCAGTATTTT. Its translation is CASSDSAGGASSTDTQYF.

The CDR3 reads CASSLLAGGSYEQYF. CDR3 DNA: TGTGCCAGCAGCTTACTAGCGGGAGGATCCTACGAGCAGTACTTC. This chain uses TRBV11-2 with TRBJ2-7, with 11 bases fitting TRBD2. The germline V gene encodes CDR1 SGHAT and CDR2 FQNNGV. Germline trimming cut 2 bases from V and 1 base from J; bases unmatched to any gene: 1. The CDR3 covers 15 residues.

The CDR3 region is CASGADRAANTGELFF. The CDR3 DNA reads as TGTGCTAGTGGTGCCGACAGGGCGGCGAACACCGGGGAGCTGTTTTTT. The J gene is TRBJ2-2, the V gene TRBV12-5; 7 bases agree with TRBD1. The CDR3 is 16 amino acids. Germline lookup yields CDR1 LGHNT and CDR2 FRNRAP. The J segment lost 0 bases and the V segment lost 5 bases, leaving 6 bases of the junction unmatched.

The chain uses TRBV7-9 and TRBJ2-7; D is unclear. V lost 5 bases, J lost 3 bases, and 8 bases lay in between. Looked up from germline, CDR1 is SEHNR and CDR2 is FQNEAQ (reference sequence). The length of the CDR3 is 12 residues. CDR3 in DNA: TGTGCCAGCAGCCGTGAACTCTACGAGCAGTACTTC. Its translation is CASSRELYEQYF.

The gene calls are TRBV11-2 and TRBJ2-5; D gene unclear. Between the trimmed V and J ends, which lost 7 bases and 5 bases, there was a span of 14 bases. The CDR3 has 13 residues. The germline V gene encodes CDR1 SGHAT and CDR2 FQNNGV. The CDR3 here is CASTLQWRETQYF. The CDR3, as DNA: TGTGCCAGCACCCTTCAGTGGCGGGAGACCCAGTACTTC.

The rearrangement links TRBV11-2 to TRBJ2-1, with TRBD2 matching over 16 bases. The germline CDR1 and CDR2 sequences are SGHAT and FQNNGV. The V and J ends lost 1 base and 9 bases, in that order; junction bases with no gene match: 6. This CDR3 region has 17 residues. CDR3 nucleotide sequence: TGTGCCAGCAGCTTAGTTCGGGGGACTAGCGGGAGGGTTGAGCAGTTCTTC. Translated: CASSLVRGTSGRVEQFF.

The chain's CDR3 is CASSSGTGSGANVLTF. CDR3 in DNA: TGCGCCAGCAGCTCCGGGACAGGGTCCGGGGCCAACGTCCTGACTTTC. This chain connects TRBV5-1 to TRBJ2-6; 9 bases are shared with TRBD1. The germline V gene has CDR1 SGHRS and CDR2 YFSETQ. This CDR3 spans 16 amino acids. The J segment lost 4 bases and the V segment lost 3 bases, leaving 5 bases of the junction unmatched.

This chain joins TRBV3-1 (or the pseudogene TRBV3-2) and TRBJ2-7; 12 bases line up with TRBD2. The germline gives CDR1 LGHDT, CDR2 YNNKEL (reference sequence). With 5 bases clipped from V and 4 bases from J, the junction kept 6 bases outside the gene matches. The CDR3 spans 15 residues. CDR3: CASSTRTSGAYEQYF. DNA of the CDR3: TGTGCCAGCAGCACCCGGACTAGCGGGGCATACGAGCAGTACTTC.

The rearrangement joins TRBV6-1 to TRBJ2-7; no definite D call. Trimming shortened V by 3 bases and J by 3 bases, and 3 bases separated the two germline ends. CDR1 and CDR2 (germline): MNHNS, SASEGT. The CDR3 has 11 amino acids. The CDR3 spells CASSDSYEQYF. CDR3 nucleotides: TGTGCCAGCAGTGACAGCTACGAGCAGTACTTC.

This clone occurred a few times. The rearrangement links TRBV6-5 to TRBJ2-1; 7 bases match TRBD1. J gave up 5 bases and V 5 bases, and 6 bases lay outside the gene matches. The length of the CDR3 is 14 residues. Germline CDR1 is MNHEY and CDR2 is SVGAGI. The CDR3 sequence: CASSLDRVNNEQFF. DNA of the CDR3: TGTGCCAGCAGTCTAGACAGGGTGAACAATGAGCAGTTCTTC.

This chain links TRBV6-5 with TRBJ2-2, with D possibly TRBD2 on 6 matching bases. This CDR3 is 14 amino acids long. V shed 6 bases and J shed 0 bases, with 8 bases lying between them. Germline V lookup: CDR1 MNHEY, CDR2 SVGAGI. CDR3 DNA sequence: TGTGCCAGCAGGGCGGGAACGAACACCGGGGAGCTGTTTTTT. It codes for CASRAGTNTGELFF.

This rearrangement joins TRBV7-9 to TRBJ1-5; no reliable D call. In germline, CDR1 is SEHNR, CDR2 FQNEAQ (reference sequence). The CDR3 loop spans 15 amino acids. The V end lost 5 bases, the J end lost 11 bases, and 22 bases lay between the germline ends. The DNA of the CDR3 is TGTGCCAGCAGCACTAGTGGGTTGGGTCGTGGGGCCCAGCATTTT. Protein: CASSTSGLGRGAQHF.

This rearrangement joins TRBV19 to TRBJ2-1; D is possibly TRBD2 (7 bases). The CDR3 extends over 15 amino acids. Germline values: CDR1 LNHDA, CDR2 SQIVND (reference sequence). V was clipped by 6 bases and J by 0 bases, with 12 bases between them. The DNA of the CDR3 is TGTGCCAGTAGACCGGGGGGCAGCTCCTACAATGAGCAGTTCTTC. Amino acid sequence: CASRPGGSSYNEQFF.

J is TRBJ1-3 and V is TRBV4-1, with D tentatively TRBD1 (5 bases). V dropped 0 bases and J dropped 4 bases, with 10 bases sitting between them. CDR1 is MGHRA, CDR2 YSYEKL, per germline. The length of the CDR3 is 15 residues. CDR3 coding DNA: TGCGCCAGCAGCCAAGATTCAGGGCCGGGAAACACCATATATTTT. Translating gives CASSQDSGPGNTIYF.

V usage is TRBV28 and J usage is TRBJ1-1; 11 bases are shared with TRBD1. CDR1 is MDHEN and CDR2 is SYDVKM in the germline V gene. J was trimmed by 9 bases and V by 8 bases; bases with no gene match: 14. There are 15 residues in the CDR3. CDR3 region: CASDSPGTGGGQAFF. DNA for the CDR3: TGTGCCAGCGACTCCCCCGGGACAGGGGGTGGACAAGCTTTCTTT.

The table lists this clone with a count of one. The rearrangement uses TRBV10-3 and TRBJ2-7; 10 bases are a match to TRBD1. Germline V lookup: CDR1 ENHRY, CDR2 SYGVKD. The CDR3 is made up of 13 amino acids. After removal of 6 bases from V and 6 bases from J, the junction contained 5 bases not matched to a gene. The CDR3 reads CAISRDRGTEQYF. The CDR3 DNA sequence: TGTGCCATCAGCCGGGACAGGGGCACCGAGCAGTACTTC.

The chain has TRBV7-9 and TRBJ2-2; 12 nucleotides align to TRBD2. CDR3 length equals 14 residues. Germline CDR1 is SEHNR and CDR2 is FQNEAQ (reference sequence). J gave up 4 bases and V 9 bases, and 3 bases lay outside the gene matches. The CDR3 here is CARPSGRATGELFF. The CDR3, as DNA: TGTGCCAGGCCTAGCGGGAGGGCCACCGGGGAGCTGTTTTTT.

This clone was observed a single time. The chain is built from TRBV5-5 and TRBJ2-2; D not resolved. Germline-derived CDR1 and CDR2 are SGHKS and YYEKEE (reference sequence). V was clipped by 2 bases and J by 6 bases, with 14 bases between them. The CDR3 loop spans 15 amino acids. The CDR3 spells CASSLAQALAGELFF. Here the CDR3 DNA reads TGTGCCAGCAGCTTAGCGCAAGCTCTCGCCGGGGAGCTGTTTTTT. Full variable domain (rest looked up from reference TRBV5-5 and TRBJ2-2): DAGVTQSPTHLIKTRGQQVTLRCSPISGHKSVSWYQQVLGQGPQFIFQYYEKEERGRGNFPDRFSARQFPNYSSELNVNALLLGDSALYLCASSLAQALAGELFFGEGSRLTVL.

V usage is TRBV28 and J usage is TRBJ2-7; 9 bases align to TRBD1. J was trimmed by 1 base and V by 6 bases; bases with no gene match: 4. Per germline, CDR1 MDHEN and CDR2 SYDVKM. The CDR3 is made up of 14 amino acids. CDR3 nucleotides: TGTGCCAGCAGGGGACAGGGAAGGTCCTACGAGCAGTACTTC. Translated, it gives CASRGQGRSYEQYF.